Given below is one T cell receptor beta chain in context. The antigen remains undetermined. Trimming removed 0 bases from V and 4 bases from J; junction bases left unmatched: 8. This CDR3 contains 17 residues. Germline V gives CDR1 MGHRA, CDR2 YSYEKL. The data derive from a study of T cell responses to AZD1222 COVID-19 vaccine. Study-level findings and limits: Vaccine-associated CD4 TCRs ranged over spike, dominating at 160-218 and 743-854.

The method was immunoSEQ multiplex PCR; TCRdb's version includes in-frame clones alone and lacks a portion of them. The sample lists about 190,000 clones; approximately 94% were seen once. The V and J genes are TRBV4-1 and TRBJ1-3, with 8 nucleotides matching TRBD1. Sequenced here: peripheral blood, sampled on day 0 of AZD1222 vaccination. This TCR was recovered from an adult in good health. CDR3 sequence reads: CASSQDRQGASGNTIYF. CDR3 bases: TGCGCCAGCAGCCAAGATCGTCAGGGGGCTTCCGGAAACACCATATATTTT.